Reported below is one T cell receptor (beta chain). Using immunoSEQ multiplex PCR, the repertoire was profiled, and TCRdb retains in-frame clones only, with some absent. The data contain about 74,000 clones, approximately 94% of them singletons. CDR3 length equals 15 residues. V lost 4 bases and J lost 2, with 13 bases in between. Germline values: CDR1 KGHSH, CDR2 LQKENI. The data were taken from a study of technical replicates of blood from several donors. The chain has TRBV18 and TRBJ2-3; TRBD2 is a possible D gene (5 bases). Sequences were obtained from T cells isolated from PBMCs. The sequence came from a human donor in good health. The chain's CDR3 is CASSQVRRDTDTQYF. CDR3 DNA: TGTGCCAGCTCACAGGTTAGACGGGACACAGATACGCAGTATTTT. The full variable domain, rest sourced from reference TRBV18 and TRBJ2-3, is NAGVMQNPRHLVRRRGQEARLRCSPMKGHSHVYWYRQLPEEGLKFMVYLQKENIIDESGMPKERFSAEFPKEGPSILRIQQVVRGDSAAYFCASSQVRRDTDTQYFGPGTRLTVL.